This is a list of T cell receptor beta chains from one sample in a study of shared clonotypes between healthy human individuals. Repertoires were generated with immunoSEQ multiplex PCR, while TCRdb's copy carries only in-frame clones and drops some. The repertoire includes 450,000 to 500,000 clones, 81% of them detected once, and roughly an eighth sits in the top ten. Sequenced sample: PBMCs. All receptors derive from a woman aged 40 to 55 in good health. Some clones in this sample may be carry-over from other donors' samples. CDR3s include the opening cysteine and the closing phenylalanine or tryptophan. D genes are given only for firm matches. Only part of the rows carry a size: once, few, many, or a class if the clone is expanded.

j_call	clone_size	d_call	v_call	cdr3_aa	cdr3_nt
TRBJ1-5	-	-	TRBV2	CASSLSGGQPQHF	TGTGCCAGCAGCCTCTCCGGGGGGCAGCCCCAGCATTTT
TRBJ1-2	-	-	TRBV5-4	CASSQDGSYGYTF	TGTGCCAGCAGCCAGGACGGCTCCTATGGCTACACCTTC
TRBJ2-7	once	TRBD2	TRBV15	CATSPRTSGPSYEQYF	TGTGCCACCAGCCCCCGGACTAGCGGGCCTTCCTACGAGCAGTACTTC
TRBJ1-1	few	TRBD1	TRBV9	CASSTTGVGTEAFF	TGTGCCAGCAGCACAACAGGGGTTGGAACTGAAGCTTTCTTT
TRBJ2-1	once	TRBD2	TRBV7-2	CASSSLAGRSYNEQFF	TGTGCCAGCAGCTCTTTAGCGGGCCGCTCCTACAATGAGCAGTTCTTC
TRBJ2-2	-	-	TRBV2	CASIGGGGARVSGELFF	TGTGCCAGCATCGGGGGTGGAGGAGCACGGGTGTCCGGGGAGCTGTTTTTT
TRBJ2-2	-	-	TRBV6-6	CASSYAQNTGELFF	TGTGCCAGCAGTTACGCTCAGAACACCGGGGAGCTGTTTTTT
TRBJ2-1	-	-	TRBV11-1	CASSLAHGDWEEKFF	TGTGCCAGCAGCTTAGCGCATGGGGATTGGGAAGAAAAGTTCTTC
TRBJ2-7	-	-	TRBV5-5	CASSFGTKTSYEQYF	TGTGCCAGCAGCTTTGGTACTAAAACCTCCTACGAGCAGTACTTC
TRBJ2-5	few	-	TRBV7-9	CASSRYQETQYF	TGTGCCAGCAGCCGGTACCAAGAGACCCAGTACTTC
TRBJ1-2	once	-	TRBV11-2	CASSLGTYGYTF	TGTGCCAGCAGCTTGGGGACTTATGGCTACACCTTC
TRBJ2-7	-	-	TRBV25-1	CASSEKGYEQYF	TGTGCCAGCAGTGAAAAGGGCTACGAGCAGTACTTC
TRBJ2-7	-	TRBD1	TRBV4-2	CASSQGRTGSPYEQYF	TGTGCCAGCAGCCAGGGGCGGACAGGGAGTCCCTACGAGCAGTACTTC
TRBJ2-5	-	-	TRBV11-2	CASSLGTSLKVWAQETQYF	TGTGCCAGCAGCTTGGGAACTTCTTTAAAGGTCTGGGCACAAGAGACCCAGTACTTC
TRBJ2-2	many	-	TRBV7-3	CASSLYGLTGELFF	TGTGCCAGCAGCTTATATGGACTCACCGGGGAGCTGTTTTTT
TRBJ2-2	few	-	TRBV4-2	CASSQGQVITGELFF	TGTGCCAGCAGCCAAGGACAGGTGATCACCGGGGAGCTGTTTTTT
TRBJ1-1	-	-	TRBV7-8	CASTQHRALNTEAFF	TGTGCCAGCACCCAACACAGGGCATTGAACACTGAAGCTTTCTTT
TRBJ1-1	-	-	TRBV10-3	CAGAFGVNTEAFF	TGTGCCGGGGCGTTCGGGGTGAACACTGAAGCTTTCTTT
TRBJ1-2	-	-	TRBV7-2	CASSLGAPATANYGYTF	TGTGCCAGCAGCTTAGGTGCCCCGGCAACAGCTAACTATGGCTACACCTTC
TRBJ2-7	-	TRBD2	TRBV7-9	CASSLLADSYEQYF	TGTGCCAGCTCTCTTCTAGCGGATTCCTACGAGCAGTACTTC
TRBJ2-4	-	-	TRBV7-2	CASSLEGVGSWDIQYF	TGTGCCAGCAGCTTAGAGGGAGTCGGGAGTTGGGACATTCAGTACTTC
TRBJ1-1	-	-	TRBV9	CASSVFGGVLNTEAFF	TGTGCCAGCAGCGTATTCGGGGGCGTATTGAACACTGAAGCTTTCTTT
TRBJ2-6	-	-	TRBV7-3	CASSFVSGANVLTF	TGTGCCAGCAGCTTTGTCTCTGGGGCCAACGTCCTGACTTTC
TRBJ2-7	-	-	TRBV28	CASSPTVYMQYF	TGTGCCAGCAGCCCTACAGTGTACATGCAGTACTTC
TRBJ2-7	once	-	TRBV21-1	CARKDSSYEQYF	TGTGCCAGGAAGGACAGCTCCTACGAGCAGTACTTC
TRBJ1-2	-	-	TRBV7-9	CASSRNQANYGYTF	TGTGCCAGCAGTCGGAATCAAGCTAACTATGGCTACACCTTC
TRBJ1-1	-	-	TRBV6-1	CASSLQDTNTEAFF	TGTGCCAGCAGTTTACAAGACACGAACACTGAAGCTTTCTTT
TRBJ2-7	-	-	TRBV2	CASRAGPLYEQYF	TGTGCCAGCCGGGCAGGGCCCCTCTACGAGCAGTACTTC
TRBJ2-6	-	-	TRBV6-1	CASSQDSSGANVLTF	TGTGCCAGCAGTCAAGACAGTTCTGGGGCCAACGTCCTGACTTTC
TRBJ1-1	-	-	TRBV5-6	CASSLGRLRLAFF	TGTGCCAGCAGCTTGGGTAGGCTACGACTGGCTTTCTTT
TRBJ1-1	-	TRBD1	TRBV9	CASSVGGGVVSEAFF	TGTGCCAGCAGCGTAGGAGGGGGCGTCGTTTCTGAAGCTTTCTTT
TRBJ2-1	-	TRBD2	TRBV27	CASSFEREVYNEQFF	TGTGCCAGCAGTTTCGAGCGGGAGGTCTACAATGAGCAGTTCTTC
TRBJ2-1	-	TRBD2	TRBV19	CASSIAASGSGHEQFF	TGTGCCAGTAGTATAGCGGCTAGCGGGAGTGGCCATGAGCAGTTCTTC
TRBJ2-5	-	TRBD1	TRBV5-1	CASSVGDRDRTQYF	TGCGCCAGCAGCGTGGGTGACAGGGACCGGACCCAGTACTTC
TRBJ1-4	once	-	TRBV30	CAWRVKVNEKLFF	TGTGCCTGGAGGGTGAAGGTCAATGAAAAACTGTTTTTT
TRBJ2-1	-	TRBD2	TRBV18	CASSPPSGSSYNEQFF	TGTGCCAGCTCACCTCCTAGCGGGAGCTCCTACAATGAGCAGTTCTTC